These 32 T cell receptor beta chains were sequenced from one sample in a study of T cell repertoires in ileal Crohn's disease. Some clones are missing from TCRdb's copy, which holds only in-frame ones; the method was immunoSEQ multiplex PCR. The sample shows 2,000 to 3,000 clones, roughly 86% of them seen only once. The sample comprised ileal tissue. The source is an adult with Crohn's disease.

This clone was recorded a few times. CDR3 coding DNA: TGTGCCAGCAGCCCCGGGACAGGGGATGAAAGGCCCCAGCATTTT. As protein: CASSPGTGDERPQHF. The rearrangement uses TRBV9 and TRBJ1-5, with 10 bases identical to TRBD1. This CDR3 comprises 15 residues. Germline V gene lookup returns CDR1 SGDLS and CDR2 YYNGEE. Trimming removed 4 bases from V and 9 bases from J; junction bases left unmatched: 10.

The CDR3 sequence: CASSLFMNTEAFF. Here the CDR3 DNA reads TGTGCCAGTAGTTTGTTTATGAACACTGAAGCTTTCTTT. The chain employs TRBV19 and TRBJ1-1; no clear D. Germline CDR1 and CDR2: LNHDA and SQIVND (reference sequence). The V end was cut by 5 bases, the J end by 0 bases, with 7 bases between. The CDR3 spans 13 residues.

V is TRBV5-1 and J is TRBJ1-1, with D tentatively TRBD1 (5 bases). The germline CDR1 and CDR2 sequences are SGHRS and YFSETQ. Trimming left V 0 bases short and J 5 bases short, with 11 bases between. This CDR3 has 14 residues. The CDR3 spells CASSLAPGGTEAFF. The CDR3, as DNA: TGCGCCAGCAGCTTGGCCCCGGGGGGAACTGAAGCTTTCTTT.

The V and J genes are TRBV21-1 and TRBJ2-3; TRBD2 is the table's D call, not checked against the DNA. TRBV21-1 is an annotated pseudogene. This CDR3 spans 18 amino acids. The CDR3 reads CASTGLASRPNRTDTQYF. In DNA form, the CDR3 reads TGTGCCAGCACAGGTTTAGCGAGCCGCCCTAACCGCACAGATACGCAGTATTTT.

This clone was recorded once. A read error may account for a junction end that differs from germline. The chain combines TRBV29-1 with TRBJ1-1; maybe TRBD1 (6 bases). There are 14 residues in the CDR3. Germline V gives CDR1 SQVTM, CDR2 ANQGSEA. CDR3 nucleotides: TGCGGCGTTGCATCGGGGGCCCCGAACACTGAAGCTTTCTTT. It translates to CGVASGAPNTEAFF.

This clone was picked up one time. The J gene is TRBJ1-2, the V gene TRBV29-1; 11 nucleotides match TRBD1. Germline CDR1 reads SQVTM; CDR2 reads ANQGSEA. V lost 7 bases to trimming and J lost 8 bases; unmatched junction nucleotides: 6. The CDR3 length is 12 residues. CDR3 in amino acids: CSAGQGAEGYTF. CDR3 bases: TGCAGCGCCGGACAGGGGGCGGAAGGCTACACCTTC.

The chain joins TRBV29-1 to TRBJ1-2; D gene unclear. Per germline, CDR1 SQVTM and CDR2 ANQGSEA. This CDR3 spans 14 amino acids. Trimming left V 1 base short and J 2 bases short, with 11 bases between. CDR3 residues: CSVEVGPQNYGYTF. DNA for the CDR3: TGCAGCGTTGAAGTTGGTCCTCAGAACTATGGCTACACCTTC. The complete variable domain, with remaining parts taken from reference TRBV29-1 and TRBJ1-2, reads SAVISQKPSRDICQRGTSLTIQCQVDSQVTMMFWYRQQPGQSLTLIATANQGSEATYESGFVIDKFPISRPNLTFSTLTVSNMSPEDSSIYLCSVEVGPQNYGYTFGSGTRLTVV.

The chain uses TRBV6-5 and TRBJ1-6; D is perhaps TRBD1 (6 bases). This CDR3 region has 14 residues. Trimming shortened V by 6 bases and J by 8 bases, and 14 bases separated the two germline ends. CDR1 is MNHEY and CDR2 is SVGAGI in the germline V gene. CDR3 loop: CASSKQGRDSPLHF. CDR3 DNA: TGTGCCAGCAGCAAACAGGGAAGGGATTCACCCCTCCACTTT.

The chain employs TRBV30 and TRBJ1-5; 7 bases map to TRBD1. The ends lost 8 bases at V and 0 bases at J; junction bases unmatched: 16. This CDR3 contains 17 residues. Germline CDR1 GTSNPN, CDR2 SVGIG (reference sequence). CDR3 region: CARRGIGVFDSNQPQHF. CDR3 sequence (DNA): TGTGCCCGCAGGGGGATTGGGGTTTTTGATAGCAATCAGCCCCAGCATTTT.

V is TRBV5-4 and J is TRBJ2-7; TRBD2 matches at 12 bases. Germline V gene data show CDR1 as SGHNT and CDR2 as YYREEE (reference sequence). With 10 bases clipped from V and 5 bases from J, the junction kept 10 bases outside the gene matches. CDR3 length: 14 amino acids. The chain's CDR3 is CAGGLAGLLNEQYF. The CDR3 DNA is TGTGCCGGAGGACTAGCGGGGCTCTTGAACGAGCAGTACTTC.

This chain connects TRBV18 to TRBJ1-2; D not certain. The CDR3 runs 12 residues. V gave up 6 bases and J gave up 3 bases, with 8 bases separating them. CDR1 KGHSH and CDR2 LQKENI come from the germline V gene. The DNA of the CDR3 is TGTGCCAGCTCGTGGGAGTACTATGGCTACACCTTC. This codes for CASSWEYYGYTF.

This chain connects TRBV5-5 to TRBJ2-7, with a tentative D call TRBD1 (6 bases). This CDR3 is 13 amino acids long. Germline V gene data show CDR1 as SGHKS and CDR2 as YYEKEE (reference sequence). Trimming removed 3 bases at V and 3 bases at J, with 10 bases between. CDR3 in DNA: TGTGCCAGCAGCTCGCAGGGGATCTACGAGCAGTACTTC. Protein product: CASSSQGIYEQYF.

This chain uses TRBV10-3 with TRBJ2-5; 8 bases are shared with TRBD2. The CDR3 loop spans 15 amino acids. V lost 3 bases, J lost 1 base, and 4 bases stayed unmatched. The V gene's germline CDR1 is ENHRY and CDR2 SYGVKD. CDR3 bases: TGTGCCATCAGTGACATAACTAGCGGCCAAGAGACCCAGTACTTC. It is translated as CAISDITSGQETQYF.

A single count supports this clone. DNA of the CDR3: TGCGCCAGCAGCTCCTACAGGGGTTCTGGGGCCAACGTCCTGACTTTC. Protein product: CASSSYRGSGANVLTF. V is TRBV5-1 and J is TRBJ2-6, with TRBD1 matching 7 bases. The ends lost 3 bases at V and 1 base at J; junction bases unmatched: 4. The CDR3 has 16 amino acids. The germline V gene encodes CDR1 SGHRS and CDR2 YFSETQ. Full variable domain (outside the CDR3, taken from reference TRBV5-1 and TRBJ2-6): KAGVTQTPRYLIKTRGQQVTLSCSPISGHRSVSWYQQTPGQGLQFLFEYFSETQRNKGNFPGRFSGRQFSNSRSEMNVSTLELGDSALYLCASSSYRGSGANVLTFGAGSRLTVL.

The chain couples TRBV2 to TRBJ1-3; 10 bases map to TRBD1. From germline, CDR1 is SNHLY and CDR2 FYNNEI. This CDR3 spans 16 amino acids. Unmatched junction bases numbered 6, after V lost 4 bases and J lost 3 bases. The CDR3 coding sequence is TGTGCCAGCAGTGCAAGACAGGGGGCAAGTGGAAACACCATATATTTT. Protein sequence: CASSARQGASGNTIYF.

The gene calls are TRBV2 and TRBJ1-2; 8 bases map to TRBD1. This CDR3 has 15 residues. Germline lookup yields CDR1 SNHLY and CDR2 FYNNEI. V gave up 4 bases and J gave up 5 bases; unmatched junction bases: 9. The CDR3 DNA reads as TGTGCCAGCAGTGCATACACAGGGGGACTATATGGCTACACCTTC. Its translation is CASSAYTGGLYGYTF. Supplemented by reference TRBV2 and TRBJ1-2, the full variable domain reads EPEVTQTPSHQVTQMGQEVILRCVPISNHLYFYWYRQILGQKVEFLVSFYNNEISEKSEIFDDQFSVERPDGSNFTLKIRSTKLEDSAMYFCASSAYTGGLYGYTFGSGTRLTVV.

The CDR3 sequence: CASSGGRHLSSGNTIYF. CDR3 coding DNA: TGTGCCAGCAGTGGTGGCCGACACCTGAGCTCTGGAAACACCATATATTTT. The chain links TRBV6-4 to TRBJ1-3; no clear D gene. The germline V gene has CDR1 MRHNA and CDR2 SNTAGT. CDR3 length equals 17 residues. The V gene lost 4 bases and the J gene lost 0 bases, with 16 bases spanning the gap.

V and J are TRBV5-5 and TRBJ2-7; a weak D match, TRBD1 (5 bases). CDR3 length: 11 amino acids. The V gene lost 4 bases and the J gene lost 3 bases, with 5 bases spanning the gap. Germline V lookup: CDR1 SGHKS, CDR2 YYEKEE (reference sequence). CDR3 sequence reads: CASSDSYEQYF. CDR3 nucleotides: TGTGCCAGCAGCGACAGCTACGAGCAGTACTTC.

This clone was seen only once. The chain has TRBV5-1 and TRBJ1-6; TRBD1 is a possible D gene (6 bases). CDR1 and CDR2 (germline): SGHRS, YFSETQ. This CDR3 spans 15 amino acids. V was trimmed by 4 bases and J by 8 bases, leaving 16 bases between them. The CDR3 loop is CASSVEGVVDSPLHF. The CDR3 region has the DNA TGCGCCAGCAGCGTCGAGGGGGTTGTGGATTCACCCCTCCACTTT.

This clone was detected a few times. The chain uses TRBV4-2 and TRBJ2-7; 9 bases match TRBD2. J gave up 2 bases and V 1 base, and 6 bases lay outside the gene matches. Germline-derived CDR1 and CDR2 are LGHNA and YNFKEQ. CDR3 size: 16 residues. CDR3 bases: TGTGCCAGCAGCCAAGGCGGACTAGCGATACCCTACGAGCAGTACTTC. This translates into CASSQGGLAIPYEQYF.

V usage is TRBV11-2 and J usage is TRBJ2-7; the D gene could be TRBD1 or TRBD2 (5 bases each). Germline assignment: CDR1 SGHAT and CDR2 FQNNGV. V lost 3 bases to trimming and J lost 7 bases, with 19 bases between them. CDR3 size: 15 residues. CDR3 nucleotides: TGTGCCAGCAGCTTGGTGGGCAGGGAGTCGGAAGAGCAGTACTTC. Its translation: CASSLVGRESEEQYF.

The J gene is TRBJ2-7, the V gene TRBV5-1; 10 bases are shared with TRBD2. This CDR3 contains 16 residues. CDR1 is SGHRS and CDR2 is YFSETQ in the germline V gene. Trimming cost V 1 base and J 0 bases; bases outside gene matches: 4. DNA for the CDR3: TGCGCCAGCAGCTTGACTTCTAGCGGGGGCTCCTACGAGCAGTACTTC. Encoded protein: CASSLTSSGGSYEQYF.

The chain uses TRBV15 and TRBJ2-2; unclear D gene. V dropped 5 bases and J dropped 6 bases, with 7 bases sitting between them. This CDR3 region has 12 residues. The germline V gene encodes CDR1 LNHNV and CDR2 YYDKDF (reference sequence). This CDR3 reads CATSPVAGELFF. CDR3 coding DNA: TGTGCCACCAGCCCCGTTGCCGGGGAGCTGTTTTTT.

This clone was found once. The CDR3 spells CASRKGDGEYNEQFF. CDR3 DNA sequence: TGTGCCAGCAGAAAGGGGGACGGGGAATACAATGAGCAGTTCTTC. The gene calls are TRBV6-4 and TRBJ2-1; D is perhaps TRBD1 (6 bases). Germline loops: CDR1 MRHNA, CDR2 SNTAGT. This CDR3 spans 15 amino acids. The V gene lost 6 bases and the J gene lost 4 bases, with 16 bases spanning the gap.

V and J are TRBV28 and TRBJ2-7; no clear D. Germline V gene data show CDR1 as MDHEN and CDR2 as SYDVKM. The V end lost 10 bases, the J end lost 2 bases, and 12 bases lay between the germline ends. The CDR3 is made up of 12 amino acids. The CDR3 region is CATSLAPYEQYF. The CDR3 region has the DNA TGTGCCACCTCCCTGGCTCCCTACGAGCAGTACTTC.

V is TRBV4-3 and J is TRBJ1-2; TRBD1 aligns across 8 bases. In germline, CDR1 is LGHNA, CDR2 YSLEER. The CDR3 length is 15 residues. Trimming cost V 1 base and J 8 bases; bases outside gene matches: 9. CDR3 DNA: TGCGCCAGCAGCCAAGCGAGGGACAGGTCGGGCGGCTACACCTTC. Translation: CASSQARDRSGGYTF.

V gene TRBV6-1 combines with J gene TRBJ2-1, with TRBD1 as a possible D gene (6 bases). The germline V gene encodes CDR1 MNHNS and CDR2 SASEGT. The CDR3 totals 12 residues. V gave up 6 bases and J gave up 10 bases, with 13 bases separating them. The CDR3 bases are TGTGCCAGCAGGAGGGGGTGGGGGGAGCAGTTCTTC. Translated: CASRRGWGEQFF.

The chain recombines TRBV2 with TRBJ2-2, with D perhaps matching TRBD2 (8 bases). The CDR3 is 15 residues long. V lost 7 bases and J 3 bases, leaving 15 bases between the germline ends. Looked up from germline, CDR1 is SNHLY and CDR2 is FYNNEI. The CDR3 bases are TGTGCCAGCAAGGGGGCTAGCGGGTACACCGGGGAGCTGTTTTTT. Protein: CASKGASGYTGELFF.

This chain joins TRBV2 and TRBJ2-3, with 12 nucleotides matching TRBD2. Looked up from germline, CDR1 is SNHLY and CDR2 is FYNNEI. Germline trimming cut 1 base from V and 4 bases from J; bases unmatched to any gene: 0. There are 15 residues in the CDR3. CDR3 amino acids: CASSEGLAGADTQYF. The CDR3 DNA reads as TGTGCCAGCAGTGAAGGACTAGCGGGAGCAGATACGCAGTATTTT.

This chain joins TRBV5-4 and TRBJ2-1; D not resolved. Trimming removed 0 bases from V and 3 bases from J, with 10 bases in between. CDR3 length: 15 amino acids. CDR1 and CDR2 (germline): SGHNT, YYREEE (reference sequence). The CDR3 region is CASSLGATNYNEQFF. For the CDR3, the DNA is TGTGCCAGCAGCTTGGGGGCTACTAACTACAATGAGCAGTTCTTC.

Points on this clone: The junction and the germline gene differ at one end; a read error may be behind it. The gene calls are TRBV5-6 and TRBJ2-7; TRBD1 aligns across 9 bases. Germline V gene lookup returns CDR1 SGHDT and CDR2 YYEEEE. CDR3 length: 11 residues. The chain's CDR3 is CASSSRDRDSF. The DNA for the CDR3 is TGTGCCAGCAGCTCCCGGGACAGGGATAGCTTC.

The chain couples TRBV18 to TRBJ1-3; D is uncertain. CDR1 and CDR2 (germline): KGHSH, LQKENI. The V and J ends lost 1 base and 0 bases respectively, with 10 bases between them. This CDR3 comprises 16 residues. CDR3 sequence (DNA): TGTGCCAGCTCACCACAAGCCATAAACTCTGGAAACACCATATATTTT. It translates to CASSPQAINSGNTIYF.